This TCR beta chain emerged from a study of neurological immune-mediated disorders (dated by TCRdb to 2018 to 2020). Background on the whole study: The study compared peripheral blood TCR-beta repertoires of HTLV-I-associated myelopathy (HAM/TSP) patients, multiple sclerosis patients and healthy controls using UMI-based sequencing. Alongside PBMC samples, the set of approximately 100 TCR-beta libraries contained longitudinal samples, technical triplicates, and paired CD4+ and CD8+ T-cell subsets that had been sorted. The cohort was made up of about 66 subjects, consisting of around 15 HAM/TSP patients, 34 multiple sclerosis patients and 20 healthy controls. General study outcomes and caveats: No identical CDR3 amino acid sequences were shared among expanded clones across subjects, suggesting private TCR-beta repertoires in all groups. TCR clonal expansion was highest in HAM/TSP patients and lowest in MS patients, with MS patients falling below even healthy controls.

cDNA was synthesized by template-switch 5'RACE using a primer with a 10-nucleotide random unique molecular identifier that tagged each TCR transcript. Every sequencing run yielded over 170 million TCR-beta sequences covering 15-18 subjects. Total RNA was extracted with the RNeasy kit. The KAPA Real-time Library Amplification kit was used to amplify TCR-beta VDJ regions with primers for the TCR constant region and the 5'RACE anchor. Sample indexes and Illumina adaptors were added in a first PCR, after which library yield was increased in a second PCR. After Ampure bead purification, the TCR product of roughly 650 bp was size-selected on a 2% E-gel SizeSelection system. Library quality was checked on a Bioanalyzer, concentration was measured with Qubit, and libraries were quantified with the Kapa Library Quantification kit before pooling. An Illumina HiSeq 2500 was used to sequence the libraries paired-end at 2 x 150 bp. To increase sequence diversity, 25-30% phiX was spiked into each library pool. In the paper's pipeline: Quality-filtered reads were processed with the UMI-based MiGEC pipeline, and over 90% of raw TCR sequences were removed by the MiGEC pipeline during error correction. VDJ genes were aligned to IMGT germline references, and each clonotype was defined by a unique CDR3 amino acid sequence together with V-J genes. Clonal expansion, Shannon diversity, and CDR3 relatedness (CalcPairwiseDistances, ClusterSamples) were evaluated with VDJtools, and phylogenetic trees were built with CLCbio workbench. Expanded clones were defined as having at least 8 unique UMIs, based on coefficient-of-variation modelling across technical triplicates. The raw public data were reprocessed by TCRdb itself: fastp quality trimming at Q25, MiXCR clonotype calling, in-frame beta chains only. CDR3 protein sequences are deduplicated, and each keeps its most common genes and DNA. TCRdb's processing, not the authors' own work, is the source of the V and J calls. The sample records 45,000 or so distinct CDR3 sequences, under 6.5% of which are singletons. 0.55% to 0.6% of the sample goes to the ten largest clones.

The healthy controls were volunteers from blood banks in Maryland, USA. TCR libraries for sorted subsets were made from 1 million sorted CD4+ or CD8+ T cells. Peripheral blood underwent Ficoll-Hypaque density gradient centrifugation to isolate PBMCs, which were then cryopreserved in liquid nitrogen. The study also sequenced paired sorted CD4+ and CD8+ subsets from healthy controls, HAM/TSP patients and MS patients. Both ends counted, the CDR3 spans 14 residues. The read is trimmed to its CDR3 DNA, 42 bases read in frame from base 1. At the junction V is shortened by 7 bases and J by 7 bases, with 17 bases in between. Per the germline V gene, ENHRY is the CDR1 and SYGVKD is the CDR2. About this clonotype: Its antigen target is currently unknown. One base away lies a much larger clone, so this may be a sequencing read error. This is likely a read error, given that the CDR3 carries no conserved phenylalanine or tryptophan at its end.

The clonotype originates from a woman between 40 and 55 years old in good health. The sequence joins TRBV10-3 to TRBJ2-1; TRBD2 is possibly the D segment (6 matching bases). The sequenced sample consisted of CD4+ T cells from blood. The DNA sequence is given as TGTGCCATCAAGACTAGTCCAAAGGGGAATGAGCAGTTCTGC. Its product reads: CAIKTSPKGNEQFC.